These 12 T cell receptor beta chains were sequenced from one sample in a study of T cells in localized non-small cell lung cancer. Profiling relied on immunoSEQ multiplex PCR, and the TCRdb table lists in-frame clones only, not all of them. The sample lists over a thousand clones; 30% to 40% were seen once. The material sequenced was normal lung tissue next to the tumor, taken before any cancer treatment. Source of these receptors: a female donor over 55 with stage II lung adenocarcinoma.

The chain combines TRBV30 with TRBJ2-5; 8 nucleotides line up with TRBD1. V trimming: 4 bases; J trimming: 2 bases; junction bases outside the gene matches: 3. Looked up from germline, CDR1 is GTSNPN and CDR2 is SVGIG (reference sequence). This CDR3 is 13 amino acids long. The CDR3 sequence is CAWIRQGQETQYF. The DNA for the CDR3 is TGTGCCTGGATCCGACAGGGGCAAGAGACCCAGTACTTC.

Within the sample, this clone is medium-sized (0.01 to 0.1%). This chain joins TRBV11-3 and TRBJ2-1, with D perhaps matching TRBD1 or TRBD2 (5 bases each). The CDR3 contains 15 residues. CDR1 and CDR2 (germline): SGHNT, YENEEA. Trimming removed 5 bases from V and 8 bases from J, with 19 bases in between. The CDR3 nucleotides are TGTGCCAGCAGCCCGTTTCAGGGACCTTCCTATGAGCAGTTCTTC. Translation: CASSPFQGPSYEQFF.

This clone is large in the sample. This sequence joins TRBV9 and TRBJ2-4; no firm D call. The V and J ends lost 0 bases and 5 bases respectively, with 9 bases between them. This CDR3 has 14 residues. Germline assignment: CDR1 SGDLS and CDR2 YYNGEE. CDR3 in amino acids: CASSVGIDENIQYF. For the CDR3, the DNA is TGTGCCAGCAGCGTAGGAATAGACGAAAACATTCAGTACTTC. Full variable domain (remainder filled in from reference TRBV9 and TRBJ2-4): DSGVTQTPKHLITATGQRVTLRCSPRSGDLSVYWYQQSLDQGLQFLIQYYNGEERAKGNILERFSAQQFPDLHSELNLSSLELGDSALYFCASSVGIDENIQYFGAGTRLSVL.

A few counts support this clone. This rearrangement joins TRBV23-1 to TRBJ1-2; D not certain. TRBV23-1 carries the ORF label, with uncertain function. V was shortened by 1 base and J by 0 bases, with 15 bases between the two germline ends. This CDR3 comprises 17 residues. This chain's CDR3 is CASSQFSAPRPNYGYTF. The DNA for the CDR3 is TGCGCCAGCAGTCAATTTTCGGCACCACGACCTAACTATGGCTACACCTTC.

The chain joins TRBV10-2 to TRBJ2-1; tentative D call: TRBD1 (6 bases). This CDR3 has 13 residues. Germline lookup yields CDR1 WSHSY and CDR2 SAAADI. Trimming pared 6 bases from V and 6 bases from J, leaving 12 bases between. CDR3 coding DNA: TGCGCCAGCAGCACCGCGACAGGCAATGAGCAGTTCTTC. It encodes CASSTATGNEQFF.

The rearrangement joins TRBV5-1 to TRBJ1-1; D gene uncertain. Germline lookup yields CDR1 SGHRS and CDR2 YFSETQ. The CDR3 length is 14 residues. The V end was cut by 3 bases, the J end by 1 base, with 10 bases between. DNA for the CDR3: TGCGCCAGCAGCTCAGAACAACCGAACACTGAAGCTTTCTTT. It translates to CASSSEQPNTEAFF.

The chain is built from TRBV15 and TRBJ2-2; D is uncertain. V was trimmed by 0 bases and J by 6 bases, leaving 17 bases between them. Germline CDR1 reads LNHNV; CDR2 reads YYDKDF (reference sequence). The CDR3 has 17 amino acids. The CDR3 DNA reads TGTGCCACCAGCAGAGATCAAGGGTATGGCTTGGCCGGGGAGCTGTTTTTT. Residues: CATSRDQGYGLAGELFF.

The genes are TRBV28 and TRBJ2-3, with 7 bases fitting TRBD1. The J segment lost 7 bases and the V segment lost 9 bases, leaving 10 bases of the junction unmatched. CDR1 is MDHEN and CDR2 is SYDVKM in the germline V gene. The CDR3 is 13 residues long. The CDR3 sequence: CASSRQGENTQYF. The CDR3 DNA follows: TGTGCCAGTAGTCGACAGGGAGAAAATACGCAGTATTTT. Looking up the rest from reference TRBV28 and TRBJ2-3 gives the full variable domain: DVKVTQSSRYLVKRTGEKVFLECVQDMDHENMFWYRQDPGLGLRLIYFSYDVKMKEKGDIPEGYSVSREKKERFSLILESASTNQTSMYLCASSRQGENTQYFGPGTRLTVL.

The gene calls are TRBV29-1 and TRBJ1-1; no definite D call. The CDR3 is made up of 13 amino acids. The V and J ends lost 5 bases and 2 bases respectively, with 12 bases between them. The germline CDR1 and CDR2 sequences are SQVTM and ANQGSEA. The CDR3 is CSVLSRVNTEAFF. DNA of the CDR3: TGCAGCGTTCTCTCGAGAGTTAACACTGAAGCTTTCTTT.

The gene calls are TRBV19 and TRBJ1-1; D is unclear. Germline V gives CDR1 LNHDA, CDR2 SQIVND (reference sequence). Trimming removed 4 bases from V and 0 bases from J, with 9 bases in between. This CDR3 is 14 amino acids long. In DNA form, the CDR3 reads TGTGCCAGTAGTAGCCGGGATCTGAACACTGAAGCTTTCTTT. Its translation is CASSSRDLNTEAFF. Full variable domain (missing parts from reference TRBV19 and TRBJ1-1): DGGITQSPKYLFRKEGQNVTLSCEQNLNHDAMYWYRQDPGQGLRLIYYSQIVNDFQKGDIAEGYSVSREKKESFPLTVTSAQKNPTAFYLCASSSRDLNTEAFFGQGTRLTVV.

This sequence joins TRBV5-1 and TRBJ2-7, with unresolved D. Germline CDR1 and CDR2: SGHRS and YFSETQ. V lost 0 bases and J 7 bases, leaving 14 bases between the germline ends. The CDR3 extends over 14 amino acids. The CDR3 nucleotides read TGCGCCAGCAGCTTGGCCATCAGTTACGAGGAGCAGTACTTC. It codes for CASSLAISYEEQYF. Variable domain in full (rest from reference TRBV5-1 and TRBJ2-7): KAGVTQTPRYLIKTRGQQVTLSCSPISGHRSVSWYQQTPGQGLQFLFEYFSETQRNKGNFPGRFSGRQFSNSRSEMNVSTLELGDSALYLCASSLAISYEEQYFGPGTRLTVT.

In this sample, this clone turned up a few times. This chain joins TRBV30 and TRBJ1-5; D call uncertain. Trimming stripped 3 bases from V and 5 bases from J, with 11 bases between. The CDR3 has 13 residues. Per the germline V gene, CDR1 is GTSNPN and CDR2 is SVGIG (reference sequence). The CDR3 region has the DNA TGTGCCTGGAGGATGAGTTCTGATCAGCCCCAGCATTTT. Translating it yields CAWRMSSDQPQHF.